These 18 T cell receptor beta chains originate from one sample sequenced in a study of blood T cell repertoires in COVID-19. Only in-frame clones appear in the TCRdb table, and some are missing; sequencing was by immunoSEQ multiplex PCR. The sample contains roughly 260,000 clones, roughly 86% of which appear only once. Sequencing was done on a sample of peripheral blood. The receptor set was obtained from a woman in her thirties with COVID-19, enrolled during active disease.

This clone was seen just once. The rearrangement joins TRBV20-1 to TRBJ1-4; D remains ambiguous. This CDR3 spans 15 amino acids. V dropped 3 bases and J dropped 0 bases, with 11 bases sitting between them. The V gene's germline CDR1 is DFQATT and CDR2 SNEGSKA (reference sequence). CDR3 in amino acids: CSASHRHTTNEKLFF. The CDR3 bases are TGCAGTGCTAGTCACCGACACACAACTAATGAAAAACTGTTTTTT.

The V and J genes are TRBV24-1 and TRBJ2-2, with D hard to call. The CDR3 runs 14 residues. Germline V gene data show CDR1 as KGHDR and CDR2 as SFDVKD. V shed 5 bases and J shed 0 bases, with 6 bases lying between them. The CDR3 here is CATSGRTNTGELFF. CDR3 nucleotide sequence: TGTGCCACCAGTGGCAGGACGAACACCGGGGAGCTGTTTTTT.

V is TRBV5-6 and J is TRBJ2-4; a weak D match, TRBD1 (5 bases). Trimming shortened V by 4 bases and J by 2 bases, and 13 bases separated the two germline ends. This CDR3 contains 15 residues. CDR1 SGHDT and CDR2 YYEEEE come from the germline V gene. CDR3: CASSPWGFTKNIQYF. Written as DNA, the CDR3 is TGTGCCAGCAGCCCCTGGGGCTTTACCAAAAACATTCAGTACTTC.

V and J are TRBV28 and TRBJ2-5; D perhaps matches TRBD2 (6 bases). Looked up from germline, CDR1 is MDHEN and CDR2 is SYDVKM. V gave up 5 bases and J gave up 5 bases, with 18 bases separating them. The length of the CDR3 is 15 residues. The CDR3 sequence: CASSLPLGGLETQYF. DNA for the CDR3: TGTGCCAGCAGTCTGCCCCTCGGGGGACTCGAGACCCAGTACTTC.

The gene calls are TRBV28 and TRBJ2-3; tentative D call: TRBD2 (6 bases). V lost 4 bases and J lost 2, with 19 bases in between. The CDR3 runs 17 residues. Germline V lookup: CDR1 MDHEN, CDR2 SYDVKM. The DNA for the CDR3 is TGTGCCAGCAGTTCCGCCCCCGGAGGGGCGAACACAGATACGCAGTATTTT. Its translation is CASSSAPGGANTDTQYF.

V gene TRBV18 combines with J gene TRBJ1-5; 10 nucleotides agree with TRBD1. Germline V CDR1 and CDR2: KGHSH, LQKENI. Trimming removed 4 bases from V and 8 bases from J; junction bases left unmatched: 8. CDR3 length: 15 residues. The CDR3 DNA reads as TGTGCCAGCTCACAGGTGACAGGGGGCAGTGAGCCCCAGCATTTT. Translating it yields CASSQVTGGSEPQHF.

The sample holds a few counts of this clone. The V and J genes are TRBV27 and TRBJ1-3; D unresolved. Trimming took 4 bases from V and 4 from J, leaving 14 bases between them. CDR3 length equals 15 residues. Germline values: CDR1 MNHEY, CDR2 SMNVEV (reference sequence). The CDR3 nucleotides are TGTGCCAGCAGTTCGACTTTTGCGCCGGGAAACACCATATATTTT. Translating gives CASSSTFAPGNTIYF.

The V and J genes are TRBV19 and TRBJ1-2; no clear D. CDR3 length: 13 residues. V shed 6 bases and J shed 2 bases, with 10 bases lying between them. Germline loops: CDR1 LNHDA, CDR2 SQIVND (reference sequence). CDR3 in DNA: TGTGCCAGTAGCCCGACTCTCAACTATGGCTACACCTTC. Residues: CASSPTLNYGYTF.

The chain is built from TRBV7-9 and TRBJ1-2; possible D gene TRBD1, 6 bases. The ends were cut back, 6 bases at V and 4 bases at J, with 15 bases in the middle. Germline CDR1 SEHNR, CDR2 FQNEAQ (reference sequence). This CDR3 has 14 residues. CDR3 protein: CASSLTGLGYGYTF. DNA for the CDR3: TGTGCCAGCAGTCTTACAGGGCTGGGCTATGGCTACACCTTC.

This clone was detected only a few times. The CDR3 DNA sequence: TGTGCCAGCAGTTTATCCAAGGGACTAGCGGGAGGGGCAGATACGCAGTATTTT. Encoded protein: CASSLSKGLAGGADTQYF. The gene calls are TRBV27 and TRBJ2-3, with TRBD2 matching over 16 bases. The CDR3 covers 18 residues. The germline gives CDR1 MNHEY, CDR2 SMNVEV (reference sequence). The trim removed 0 bases at V and 4 bases at J, leaving 4 bases unmatched.

This clone was observed once. This rearrangement joins TRBV3-1 (or the pseudogene TRBV3-2) to TRBJ2-7; no clear D gene. CDR3 length: 12 amino acids. V was shortened by 0 bases and J by 5 bases, with 5 bases between the two germline ends. Germline V gene lookup returns CDR1 LGHDT and CDR2 YNNKEL (reference sequence). The CDR3 loop reads CASSQDRDEQYF. CDR3 nucleotides: TGTGCCAGCAGCCAAGATCGCGACGAGCAGTACTTC.

The rearrangement links TRBV9 to TRBJ2-1; 9 bases are a match to TRBD2. CDR3 length: 15 residues. Germline assignment: CDR1 SGDLS and CDR2 YYNGEE. V dropped 5 bases and J dropped 7; count of bases not matched to a gene: 10. The CDR3 DNA reads as TGTGCCAGCAGGGATAGCGGGAGCGGAGGAAATGAGCAGTTCTTC. This translates into CASRDSGSGGNEQFF.

The J gene is TRBJ1-6, the V gene TRBV5-4, with D perhaps matching TRBD1 (5 bases). The CDR3 runs to 15 residues. CDR1 and CDR2 from the germline V gene are SGHNT and YYREEE (reference sequence). V gave up 0 bases and J gave up 10 bases, with 14 bases separating them. CDR3 nucleotides: TGTGCCAGCAGCTTGGGTCCAAGGAGGGGATCACCCCTCCACTTT. Protein sequence: CASSLGPRRGSPLHF.

V gene TRBV30 combines with J gene TRBJ2-7, with D maybe TRBD1 (5 bases). V was shortened by 5 bases and J by 0 bases, with 8 bases between the two germline ends. CDR3 length equals 12 residues. The V gene's germline CDR1 is GTSNPN and CDR2 SVGIG (reference sequence). The CDR3 coding sequence is TGTGCCTGGGGACATAGCTCCTACGAGCAGTACTTC. This codes for CAWGHSSYEQYF.

The V call is TRBV10-3, the J call TRBJ2-7; 9 bases agree with TRBD1. From germline, CDR1 is ENHRY and CDR2 SYGVKD. J was trimmed by 7 bases and V by 0 bases; bases with no gene match: 10. The CDR3 consists of 16 residues. The CDR3 protein is CAISESDDRGAWEQYF. The CDR3, as DNA: TGTGCCATCAGTGAGTCGGACGACAGGGGGGCTTGGGAGCAGTACTTC.

This clone was seen once. The genes are TRBV10-3 and TRBJ2-5, with D perhaps matching TRBD2 (7 bases). The CDR3 is made up of 14 amino acids. The V gene lost 8 bases and the J gene lost 5 bases, with 18 bases spanning the gap. In germline, CDR1 is ENHRY, CDR2 SYGVKD. CDR3 residues: CAIRDSGGPETQYF. DNA for the CDR3: TGTGCCATCCGGGATTCGGGGGGCCCGGAGACCCAGTACTTC.

The chain recombines TRBV4-1 with TRBJ2-1, with 8 bases identical to TRBD2. Trimming cost V 4 bases and J 7 bases; bases outside gene matches: 9. This CDR3 has 15 residues. CDR1 is MGHRA, CDR2 YSYEKL, per germline. In DNA, the CDR3 is TGCGCCAGCAGCCCCGTGGCCGGGAGGGAGAATGAGCAGTTCTTC. Protein sequence: CASSPVAGRENEQFF.

The V call is TRBV4-1, the J call TRBJ2-7, with D possibly being TRBD2 (5 bases). V was clipped by 4 bases and J by 3 bases, with 10 bases between them. This CDR3 has 13 residues. The V gene's germline CDR1 is MGHRA and CDR2 YSYEKL. The CDR3 here is CASSPGLFYEQYF. The CDR3 nucleotides are TGCGCCAGCAGCCCCGGACTGTTCTACGAGCAGTACTTC.